The subject of this entry is one T cell receptor (beta chain). These data are taken from a study of blood T cell repertoires in COVID-19. Study overall: The samples span acute and convalescent COVID-19 from the United States, Italy and Spain. The analysed material was cDNA or gDNA that came from T cells, B-cell-depleted T cells, or PBMCs.

Original processing notes: Estimation of nucleated cell counts was performed using reference gene primer amplification. The assay was immunoSEQ multiplex PCR, and TCRdb's table has in-frame clones only and misses some. V and J calls and clone size are those listed in that table; D and trimming were worked out from the DNA. The sample holds tens of thousands of clones, 84% seen once. V lost 6 bases to trimming and J lost 1 base, with 22 bases between them. Germline V lookup: CDR1 SQVTM, CDR2 ANQGSEA. This CDR3 comprises 17 residues. Sequencing was done on a sample of peripheral blood. This chain joins TRBV29-1 and TRBJ1-5; possibly TRBD1 for D (6 bases). The clonotype originates from a man in his sixties with acute or convalescent COVID-19. The CDR3: CSVTGGVGGASNQPQHF. Written as DNA, the CDR3 is TGCAGCGTGACGGGAGGGGTCGGGGGCGCGAGCAATCAGCCCCAGCATTTT.